Given below is one T cell receptor beta chain in context. Its specificity is not known. This sample is part of a study of CD8 T cells in ankylosing spondylitis. From the 5' RACE reads, TCRdb called clonotypes with MiXCR, one entry per CDR3 protein. Of about 160,000 distinct CDR3 sequences in the sample, 9.8% are singletons; the top ten hold less than 15%. Broader study findings: Several highly homologous variants made up a TCR beta motif that seemed to typify ankylosing spondylitis blood. Reported data indicate significant enrichment of disease-linked clones within matched ankylosing spondylitis synovial fluid. Previous work reported some of these motif variants in the synovial fluid and blood of reactive arthritis.

This CDR3 has 14 residues. V lost 0 bases to trimming and J lost 7 bases, with 10 bases between them. Germline-derived CDR1 and CDR2 are MNHEY and SVGAGI. The sample was blood, either unsorted or a sorted T cell fraction (not recorded which). The origin of this receptor is a female donor with ankylosing spondylitis or in good health (not recorded which). This rearrangement joins TRBV6-5 to TRBJ2-1, with a weak D call TRBD2 (6 bases). The CDR3 bases are TGTGCCAGCAGTTACTCGGACGGGACTAATGAGCAGTTCTTC. This codes for CASSYSDGTNEQFF.